This T cell receptor (beta chain) emerged from a study of blood T cell repertoires in COVID-19. Across the whole study: Sources were T cells, B-cell-depleted T cells, or PBMCs; the material itself was cDNA or gDNA.

In the original processing: Estimated nucleated cell counts came from reference gene primer amplification. Here immunoSEQ multiplex PCR was the method, and the copy in TCRdb shows in-frame clones only, minus some. That table gives V, J and clone size, and the DNA gave D and trimming. The data show 150,000 or so clones, 82% seen once. The CDR3 spans 12 residues. The ends lost 10 bases at V and 5 bases at J; junction bases unmatched: 7. The V gene's germline CDR1 is LNHDA and CDR2 SQIVND (reference sequence). Source material: peripheral blood. The gene calls are TRBV19 and TRBJ2-7; 8 bases are shared with TRBD1. The TCR comes from a woman aged 80 or older with acute or convalescent COVID-19. CDR3 region: CATRTGQNEQYF. For the CDR3, the DNA is TGTGCCACCCGGACAGGGCAAAACGAGCAGTACTTC. The whole variable domain, filled in from reference TRBV19 and TRBJ2-7, reads DGGITQSPKYLFRKEGQNVTLSCEQNLNHDAMYWYRQDPGQGLRLIYYSQIVNDFQKGDIAEGYSVSREKKESFPLTVTSAQKNPTAFYLCATRTGQNEQYFGPGTRLTVT.